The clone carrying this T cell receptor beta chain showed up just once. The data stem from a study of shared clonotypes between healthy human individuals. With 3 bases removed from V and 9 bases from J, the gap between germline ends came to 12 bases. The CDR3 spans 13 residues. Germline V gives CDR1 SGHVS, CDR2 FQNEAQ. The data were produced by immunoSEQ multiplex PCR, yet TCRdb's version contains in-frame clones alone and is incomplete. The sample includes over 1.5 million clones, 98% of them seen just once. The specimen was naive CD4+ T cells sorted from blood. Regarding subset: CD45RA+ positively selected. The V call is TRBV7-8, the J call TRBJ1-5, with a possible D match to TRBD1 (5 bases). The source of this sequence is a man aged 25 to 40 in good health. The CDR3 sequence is CASSLGELWPQHF. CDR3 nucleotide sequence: TGTGCCAGCAGCTTGGGGGAGTTATGGCCCCAGCATTTT.